Listed below are T cell receptor beta chains from one sample, sequenced in a study of PD-1 blockade in classical Hodgkin lymphoma. Generated by immunoSEQ multiplex PCR, the TCRdb table keeps only in-frame clones and is missing some. Of 30,000 to 35,000 clones in the sample, around 94% were seen once. Sequenced sample: peripheral blood mononuclear cells (PBMCs). These receptors originate from a human donor with classical Hodgkin lymphoma. The CDR3 runs from the conserved cysteine through the conserved F or W. The D gene is left open where the match is weak. Size values are once, few and many counts, or a class for expanded clones, and some rows have none.

once TRBJ1-1 . TRBV19 CASSRIKGMNTEAFF
. TRBJ2-7 . TRBV5-4 CASSVQGYEQYF
. TRBJ1-2 TRBD1 TRBV5-5 CASSLLPGGSNYYGYTF
. TRBJ1-2 . TRBV5-5 CASSFGGGNYGYTF
. TRBJ1-1 TRBD1 TRBV2 CASSVTGGFAEAFF
. TRBJ1-1 TRBD1 TRBV7-8 CASSPQGVVLNTEAFF
. TRBJ1-3 . TRBV4-1 CASSQDPTPGNTIYF
. TRBJ2-5 . TRBV5-5 CASSFGSEETQYF
once TRBJ1-2 TRBD1 TRBV23-1 CASENSGTVHNYGYTF
. TRBJ1-2 . TRBV19 CASTPTGDRYGYTF
. TRBJ2-6 TRBD1 TRBV19 CASSGGQGSGANVLTF
. TRBJ2-2 . TRBV5-5 CASSLSSSNTGELFF
. TRBJ1-6 . TRBV5-5 CASSFRVLNSPLHF
. TRBJ1-2 TRBD1 TRBV10-3 CAISEPGQGGTYGYTF
. TRBJ1-4 . TRBV5-1 CASSLVTGNEKLFF
once TRBJ2-3 . TRBV2 CASSVERGPSTDTQYF
once TRBJ2-7 . TRBV29-1 CSVKEGTHLQYF
. TRBJ1-1 . TRBV11-3 CASSLEENTEAFF
. TRBJ2-1 TRBD2 TRBV11-3 CASSLRLAGANEQFF
. TRBJ2-1 . TRBV10-3 CAISESRGTRSHEQFF
. TRBJ2-1 . TRBV27 CASSPPSSGSRKEQFF
. TRBJ1-6 TRBD1 TRBV14 CASSPKRRDRDSPLHF
. TRBJ2-2 TRBD2 TRBV28 CASSRLGLAGAGELFF
. TRBJ2-2 TRBD1 TRBV5-1 CASSWLGTDPNTGELFF
. TRBJ1-2 TRBD1 TRBV9 CASSVGGGGSGYTF
. TRBJ2-1 . TRBV29-1 CSVPEQFF
. TRBJ2-5 TRBD1 TRBV9 CASSAGDRALETQYF
. TRBJ2-5 . TRBV29-1 CSVGEETQYF
. TRBJ2-3 . TRBV7-2 CASRLGARTISTDTQYF
once TRBJ2-2 TRBD2 TRBV27 CASSSTLGLAGGFGELFF
. TRBJ1-2 TRBD1 TRBV6-5 CASSNQGGWTGGYTF
. TRBJ2-2 . TRBV5-1 CASSLEGSTGELFF
. TRBJ1-5 . TRBV6-5 CASSYSAPRGSQPQHF
once TRBJ1-6 . TRBV9 CASSVGWSSYNSPLHF
once TRBJ2-7 TRBD1 TRBV6-6 CASTIGPGTGTYEQYF
. TRBJ1-4 . TRBV19 CASSPKGPRYGEKLFF